These 17 T cell receptor beta chains share one sample of origin, sequenced in a study of blood T cell repertoires in COVID-19. Data came from immunoSEQ multiplex PCR; TCRdb stores just in-frame clones and leaves some out. This sample yields around 170,000 clones, of which 88% are seen a single time; about 9.4% belongs to the top ten. The sequenced sample was PBMCs or T cells enriched from blood (not recorded which). The origin of the receptors is a young woman who had recovered from COVID-19.

This chain links TRBV15 with TRBJ2-2, with 10 bases aligning to TRBD1. The CDR3 has 16 residues. Unmatched junction bases numbered 5, after V lost 2 bases and J lost 5 bases. The V gene's germline CDR1 is LNHNV and CDR2 YYDKDF (reference sequence). The CDR3 loop reads CATSRPTGGKTGELFF. For the CDR3, the DNA is TGTGCCACCAGCAGACCGACAGGGGGCAAGACCGGGGAGCTGTTTTTT.

The rearrangement uses TRBV5-6 and TRBJ1-6, with TRBD1 as a possible D gene (6 bases). The CDR3 has 19 residues. Germline CDR1 and CDR2: SGHDT and YYEEEE. The V gene lost 0 bases and the J gene lost 1 base, with 17 bases spanning the gap. The CDR3 nucleotides read TGTGCCAGCAGCTTGGAACTAGGGACGGGGACATCCTATAATTCACCCCTCCACTTT. Translated: CASSLELGTGTSYNSPLHF.

Concerning this clone itself: Germline and junction disagree at one end, which may indicate a read error. The rearrangement joins TRBV4-1 to TRBJ2-1; 7 positions match TRBD1. The CDR3 runs to 18 residues. CDR1 is MGHRA, CDR2 YSYEKL, per germline. CDR3 in DNA: TGCGCCAGCAGGACAGGGTTACTCGGGGCCGTCTCCCACAATGAGCAGTTCTTC. Translated, it gives CASRTGLLGAVSHNEQFF.

The chain employs TRBV9 and TRBJ2-7; 8 positions agree with TRBD1. With 0 bases clipped from V and 5 bases from J, the junction kept 7 bases outside the gene matches. Germline assignment: CDR1 SGDLS and CDR2 YYNGEE. CDR3 length: 15 residues. The CDR3 DNA follows: TGTGCCAGCAGCGTAGAATTGGACAGGGCGGACGAGCAGTACTTC. It encodes CASSVELDRADEQYF. Supplemented by reference TRBV9 and TRBJ2-7, the full variable domain reads DSGVTQTPKHLITATGQRVTLRCSPRSGDLSVYWYQQSLDQGLQFLIQYYNGEERAKGNILERFSAQQFPDLHSELNLSSLELGDSALYFCASSVELDRADEQYFGPGTRLTVT.

The chain couples TRBV3-1 (or the pseudogene TRBV3-2) to TRBJ2-7, with D perhaps matching TRBD2 (5 bases). This CDR3 has 15 amino acids. CDR1 is LGHDT, CDR2 YNNKEL, per germline (reference sequence). Trimming pared 1 base from V and 5 bases from J, leaving 15 bases between. The CDR3 is CASSQGPPGSDEQYF. Here the CDR3 DNA reads TGTGCCAGCAGCCAAGGTCCGCCGGGGTCCGACGAGCAGTACTTC.

The rearrangement joins TRBV3-1 (or the pseudogene TRBV3-2) to TRBJ1-1, with TRBD1 as a possible D gene (5 bases). This CDR3 comprises 14 residues. Germline V CDR1 and CDR2: LGHDT, YNNKEL (reference sequence). The V end was cut by 0 bases, the J end by 5 bases, with 10 bases between. The CDR3 coding sequence is TGTGCCAGCAGCCAAGATCCACCAGGGACTGAAGCTTTCTTT. It codes for CASSQDPPGTEAFF.

The sample holds a few counts of this clone. The genes are TRBV27 and TRBJ1-1, with D possibly TRBD1 on 6 matching bases. The CDR3 has 16 amino acids. CDR1 and CDR2 (germline): MNHEY, SMNVEV (reference sequence). V lost 2 bases and J lost 3, with 16 bases in between. Written as DNA, the CDR3 is TGTGCCAGCAGTTTAGGTGGGGGGGCGAAGGACACTGAAGCTTTCTTT. Translated: CASSLGGGAKDTEAFF.

The chain couples TRBV6-1 to TRBJ2-1, with 9 bases matching TRBD2. The CDR3 is 17 amino acids. Germline-derived CDR1 and CDR2 are MNHNS and SASEGT. J was trimmed by 10 bases and V by 0 bases; bases with no gene match: 13. DNA for the CDR3: TGTGCCAGCAGTGAAGCGCTTCGTAGCGGGAGTCCTAGCGAGCAGTTCTTC. This gives the protein CASSEALRSGSPSEQFF.

The chain is built from TRBV5-1 and TRBJ1-3; a possible D gene is TRBD1 (6 bases). Germline V gene lookup returns CDR1 SGHRS and CDR2 YFSETQ. The CDR3 consists of 15 residues. The V gene lost 4 bases and the J gene lost 4 bases, with 15 bases spanning the gap. The CDR3 loop is CASSLQGGGGNTIYF. Here the CDR3 DNA reads TGCGCCAGCAGCCTACAGGGTGGGGGAGGAAACACCATATATTTT.

This clone showed up just once. The rearrangement uses TRBV12-3 or TRBV12-4 and TRBJ2-7; 8 bases map to TRBD1. The J segment lost 6 bases and the V segment lost 9 bases, leaving 7 bases of the junction unmatched. This CDR3 is built from 12 residues. CDR3 amino acids: CASKGQGTEQYF. The DNA of the CDR3 is TGTGCCAGTAAAGGACAGGGAACCGAGCAGTACTTC.

The chain is built from TRBV2 and TRBJ1-3; D call uncertain. Trimming stripped 8 bases from V and 0 bases from J, with 20 bases between. CDR1 is SNHLY, CDR2 FYNNEI, per germline. The CDR3 is 17 amino acids. The chain's CDR3 is CASRREAGSLSGNTIYF. As DNA, the CDR3 is TGTGCCAGCCGCCGTGAGGCGGGGTCCCTCTCTGGAAACACCATATATTTT. Full variable domain (outside the CDR3, taken from reference TRBV2 and TRBJ1-3): EPEVTQTPSHQVTQMGQEVILRCVPISNHLYFYWYRQILGQKVEFLVSFYNNEISEKSEIFDDQFSVERPDGSNFTLKIRSTKLEDSAMYFCASRREAGSLSGNTIYFGEGSWLTVV.

The sample holds a few counts of this clone. The chain employs TRBV5-1 and TRBJ1-1; D gene uncertain. V lost 1 base and J lost 1, with 5 bases in between. This CDR3 contains 13 residues. Germline loops: CDR1 SGHRS, CDR2 YFSETQ. The DNA of the CDR3 is TGCGCCAGCAGCTTGACAGAGAACACTGAAGCTTTCTTT. This codes for CASSLTENTEAFF.

This chain connects TRBV25-1 to TRBJ1-1; no definite D call. The CDR3 sequence is 11 residues long. V dropped 6 bases and J dropped 4 bases, with 6 bases sitting between them. In germline, CDR1 is MGHDK, CDR2 SYGVNS. The CDR3 coding sequence is TGTGCCAGCAGAGAGGTCACTGAAGCTTTCTTT. Translation gives CASREVTEAFF.

This chain links TRBV6-1 with TRBJ1-5; possibly TRBD1 for D (5 bases). Germline CDR1 reads MNHNS; CDR2 reads SASEGT. The CDR3 has 16 residues. V lost 1 base to trimming and J lost 1 base, with 11 bases between them. The chain's CDR3 is CASSEVGGLSNQPQHF. CDR3 nucleotide sequence: TGTGCCAGCAGTGAAGTCGGGGGTTTGAGCAATCAGCCCCAGCATTTT.

This chain uses TRBV19 with TRBJ2-1; 10 bases fit TRBD2. The trim removed 10 bases at V and 0 bases at J, leaving 6 bases unmatched. The CDR3 sequence is 15 residues long. The germline V gene encodes CDR1 LNHDA and CDR2 SQIVND (reference sequence). DNA of the CDR3: TGTGCCACCCGGACTAGCGGAACCTCCTACAATGAGCAGTTCTTC. Translation: CATRTSGTSYNEQFF. Full variable domain (missing parts from reference TRBV19 and TRBJ2-1): DGGITQSPKYLFRKEGQNVTLSCEQNLNHDAMYWYRQDPGQGLRLIYYSQIVNDFQKGDIAEGYSVSREKKESFPLTVTSAQKNPTAFYLCATRTSGTSYNEQFFGPGTRLTVL.

The J gene is TRBJ2-1, the V gene TRBV6-4, with D possibly TRBD2 on 5 matching bases. V was pared by 6 bases and J by 0 bases, with 15 bases between. This CDR3 is 16 amino acids long. The germline V gene has CDR1 MRHNA and CDR2 SNTAGT. CDR3 sequence: CASSPRRGSSYNEQFF. For the CDR3, the DNA is TGTGCCAGCAGCCCTCGACGGGGTAGCTCCTACAATGAGCAGTTCTTC.

The V and J genes are TRBV18 and TRBJ2-3, with 15 bases that match TRBD2. The CDR3 consists of 16 residues. With V trimmed by 2 bases and J by 5 bases, 2 bases remained unmatched. CDR1 and CDR2 (germline): KGHSH, LQKENI. The CDR3 spells CASSPTGLAGGDTQYF. The CDR3 DNA reads as TGTGCCAGCTCACCAACGGGACTAGCGGGAGGAGATACGCAGTATTTT.